The next 10 T cell receptor beta chains were all read from a single sample in a study of identical twins listed by TCRdb under 2016. Receptors were amplified or captured by 5' RACE. Sequencing relied on an Illumina HiSeq 2000. In TCRdb, the public reads were trimmed at Q25 with fastp and aligned with MiXCR, with productive beta chains retained. A single entry per CDR3 protein holds the most common genes and DNA from its merged rows. The sample data list about 570,000 distinct CDR3 sequences, and 9.6% of these were observed just once. The top ten clones comprise roughly 3% of the sample. The same sample was also used in a study of yellow fever vaccine responses in identical twins.

The sequencing input was PBMCs. These receptors were obtained from a woman aged 18-29 years in good health.

This clonotype was observed many times. This rearrangement joins TRBV15 to TRBJ2-3; 7 positions agree with TRBD2. The CDR3 sequence is 15 residues long. CDR1 and CDR2 (germline): LNHNV, YYDKDF (reference sequence). V dropped 0 bases and J dropped 1; count of bases not matched to a gene: 1. The CDR3 spells CATSRDRGGTDTQYF. The DNA for the CDR3 is TGTGCCACCAGCAGAGATCGGGGGGGCACAGATACGCAGTATTTT.

This chain uses TRBV20-1 with TRBJ2-7; 8 nucleotides align to TRBD1. V lost 3 bases, J lost 2 bases, and 9 bases stayed unmatched. In germline, CDR1 is DFQATT, CDR2 SNEGSKA (reference sequence). CDR3 length: 15 residues. The CDR3 nucleotides read TGCAGTGCTAGTCCCCAGGACAGGGTTACCTACGAGCAGTACTTC. Translating it yields CSASPQDRVTYEQYF.

The table lists this clonotype with many counts. The chain employs TRBV12-3 or TRBV12-4 and TRBJ2-7; perhaps TRBD2 as D (6 bases). This CDR3 is 11 amino acids long. V lost 8 bases and J 4 bases, leaving 9 bases between the germline ends. The CDR3 bases are TGTGCCAGCGCTAGCGAGTACGAGCAGTACTTC. It encodes CASASEYEQYF.

This sequence joins TRBV5-1 and TRBJ2-7; D not certain. The CDR3 is 15 residues long. Germline V gene data show CDR1 as SGHRS and CDR2 as YFSETQ. Trimming removed 4 bases at V and 3 bases at J, with 17 bases between. The CDR3 loop reads CASSGPQTNYYEQYF. The DNA for the CDR3 is TGCGCCAGCAGCGGACCCCAGACAAACTACTACGAGCAGTACTTC.

At least ten counts were recorded for this clonotype. The chain combines TRBV7-2 with TRBJ1-1; a possible D gene is TRBD1 (5 bases). Germline assignment: CDR1 SGHTA and CDR2 FQGNSA. The ends were cut back, 5 bases at V and 5 bases at J, with 12 bases in the middle. This CDR3 region has 13 residues. The CDR3 region is CASSPQRGTEAFF. CDR3 DNA sequence: TGTGCCAGCAGCCCTCAGAGGGGAACTGAAGCTTTCTTT.

Ten or more counts support this clonotype. The chain recombines TRBV5-1 with TRBJ2-1; possible D gene TRBD2, 5 bases. This CDR3 region has 15 residues. Trimming removed 2 bases from V and 6 bases from J, with 15 bases in between. Germline CDR1 SGHRS, CDR2 YFSETQ. In nucleotides, the CDR3 is TGCGCCAGCAGCTTTATTCCCGGGAACCCCAATGAGCAGTTCTTC. Residues: CASSFIPGNPNEQFF.

V gene TRBV6-2 or TRBV6-3 combines with J gene TRBJ1-1, with a possible D match to TRBD1 (5 bases). CDR1 is MNHEY, CDR2 SVGEGT, per germline. CDR3 length: 15 amino acids. The V end lost 2 bases, the J end lost 7 bases, and 17 bases lay between the germline ends. The CDR3 bases are TGTGCCAGCAGTTACGGATGGTCAGGGAAGGGTGAAGCTTTCTTT. Translated: CASSYGWSGKGEAFF.

This clonotype came up many times. This rearrangement joins TRBV12-3 or TRBV12-4 to TRBJ1-6, with TRBD1 matching over 10 bases. The trim removed 3 bases at V and 9 bases at J, leaving 5 bases unmatched. This CDR3 contains 15 residues. CDR3 sequence reads: CASSFGTGAGSPLHF. The CDR3 DNA sequence: TGTGCCAGCAGTTTCGGGACAGGGGCAGGTTCACCCCTCCACTTT.

V usage is TRBV12-3 or TRBV12-4 and J usage is TRBJ2-5; TRBD2 agrees at 7 bases. The CDR3 extends over 15 amino acids. V shed 6 bases, J shed 2 bases, and the junction held 9 bases outside the gene matches. CDR3 loop: CASSTWSSGQETQYF. In DNA, the CDR3 is TGTGCCAGCAGCACGTGGTCTAGCGGACAAGAGACCCAGTACTTC.

V usage is TRBV5-4 and J usage is TRBJ2-6, with D maybe TRBD2 (6 bases). Trimming shortened V by 4 bases and J by 0 bases, and 14 bases separated the two germline ends. The CDR3 is 17 residues long. In germline, CDR1 is SGHNT, CDR2 YYREEE (reference sequence). The CDR3 loop is CASSPGTFVSGANVLTF. Written as DNA, the CDR3 is TGTGCCAGCAGCCCGGGGACTTTTGTCTCTGGGGCCAACGTCCTGACTTTC.